A single T cell receptor beta chain is shown here with its context. Participants, 18 to 89 years old, spanned about 26 US areas. Which cohort a participant joined came from the clinical history participants gave. Cohort 3 donors counted as recovered after two negative PCRs, clearance, or resolved symptoms. The length of the CDR3 is 16 residues. The V gene's germline CDR1 is LNHDA and CDR2 SQIVND (reference sequence). V lost 6 bases and J 0 bases, leaving 15 bases between the germline ends. The protocol was immunoSEQ multiplex PCR, while the TCRdb copy is restricted to in-frame clones and leaves out a portion. Among 200,000 to 250,000 clones listed, less than 85% were seen once. This record comes from a study of blood T cell repertoires in COVID-19. Study at large: Acute and convalescent COVID-19 samples came from the United States, Italy and Spain.

The TCR sequence derives from a man in his 60s who had recovered from COVID-19. The specimen sequenced was PBMCs or T cells enriched from blood (not recorded which). The chain employs TRBV19 and TRBJ1-3; D is possibly TRBD1 (5 bases). The CDR3 DNA sequence: TGTGCCAGTAGCCCCCCGGGACTTATCTCTGGAAACACCATATATTTT. Translation gives CASSPPGLISGNTIYF.